The 28 T cell receptor beta chains below all came from one sample that was sequenced in a study of identical twins. Each CDR3 protein is one row after TCRdb ran MiXCR on the 5' RACE reads. The sample shows around 960,000 distinct CDR3 sequences, 12% of them seen only once. The sample also formed part of further work on yellow fever vaccine responses in identical twins.

Specimen: PBMCs. These receptors were obtained from a woman aged 18-29 years in good health.

This clonotype was seen a handful of times. V usage is TRBV6-5 and J usage is TRBJ1-4; possible D gene TRBD1, 6 bases. This CDR3 is 13 amino acids long. V was clipped by 0 bases and J by 9 bases, with 8 bases between them. Germline values: CDR1 MNHEY, CDR2 SVGAGI. CDR3 protein: CASSYSWGQKLFF. As DNA, the CDR3 is TGTGCCAGCAGTTACTCTTGGGGGCAAAAACTGTTTTTT.

The sample holds a few counts of this clonotype. The rearrangement uses TRBV7-9 and TRBJ2-5, with 7 bases lining up with TRBD1. The CDR3 runs 15 residues. Germline values: CDR1 SEHNR, CDR2 FQNEAQ (reference sequence). Trimming took 5 bases from V and 5 from J; bases not matched to a gene: 11. The CDR3 nucleotides are TGTGCCAGCAGCAAAGGCCAGGGGGAATGGGAGACCCAGTACTTC. Protein sequence: CASSKGQGEWETQYF.

This rearrangement joins TRBV4-1 to TRBJ2-5; TRBD1 agrees at 9 bases. The V segment lost 0 bases and the J segment 4 bases; nucleotides outside the gene matches: 0. Germline lookup yields CDR1 MGHRA and CDR2 YSYEKL. The CDR3 totals 14 residues. CDR3 protein: CASSQEDRGETQYF. Written as DNA, the CDR3 is TGCGCCAGCAGCCAAGAGGACAGGGGAGAGACCCAGTACTTC.

This clonotype was observed a few times. The rearrangement uses TRBV4-1 and TRBJ2-5; a weak D match, TRBD2 (5 bases). Trimming removed 3 bases from V and 4 bases from J, with 12 bases in between. This CDR3 has 14 amino acids. Germline V lookup: CDR1 MGHRA, CDR2 YSYEKL. The CDR3, as DNA: TGCGCCAGCAGCCAGGCACCACTAGGAGAGACCCAGTACTTC. It encodes CASSQAPLGETQYF.

In this sample, this clonotype turned up a few times. The gene calls are TRBV29-1 and TRBJ2-3, with 9 bases fitting TRBD2. Trimming cost V 6 bases and J 6 bases; bases outside gene matches: 10. The CDR3 has 14 amino acids. Germline V lookup: CDR1 SQVTM, CDR2 ANQGSEA. The CDR3 DNA follows: TGCAGCGTGGCGGGCGGGAGGGCCTCGGATACGCAGTATTTT. It yields the protein CSVAGGRASDTQYF.

The J gene is TRBJ2-1, the V gene TRBV6-1; 11 positions match TRBD2. The CDR3 runs 17 residues. The germline gives CDR1 MNHNS, CDR2 SASEGT. V trimming: 8 bases; J trimming: 9 bases; junction bases outside the gene matches: 18. The CDR3 here is CASRAGLADLLGTEQFF. The CDR3 bases are TGTGCCAGCCGAGCGGGACTAGCGGACCTTTTAGGCACTGAGCAGTTCTTC.

There are a few counts of this clonotype. The V and J genes are TRBV5-1 and TRBJ2-1, with 10 bases matching TRBD2. This CDR3 region has 17 residues. Trimming removed 3 bases from V and 4 bases from J; junction bases left unmatched: 10. Germline V CDR1 and CDR2: SGHRS, YFSETQ. Written as DNA, the CDR3 is TGCGCCAGCAGCTGGGGGGCTCTAGCGGGAGATTACAATGAGCAGTTCTTC. It yields the protein CASSWGALAGDYNEQFF. Using reference TRBV5-1 and TRBJ2-1 for the parts outside the CDR3, the full variable domain is KAGVTQTPRYLIKTRGQQVTLSCSPISGHRSVSWYQQTPGQGLQFLFEYFSETQRNKGNFPGRFSGRQFSNSRSEMNVSTLELGDSALYLCASSWGALAGDYNEQFFGPGTRLTVL.

This clonotype was counted only a few times. The chain has TRBV28 and TRBJ1-1; TRBD1 matches 8 bases. This CDR3 has 14 amino acids. Germline values: CDR1 MDHEN, CDR2 SYDVKM. V lost 7 bases to trimming and J lost 2 bases; unmatched junction nucleotides: 6. The chain's CDR3 is CASKWDRTNTEAFF. The CDR3 nucleotides are TGTGCCAGCAAGTGGGACAGGACAAACACTGAAGCTTTCTTT.

There are a few counts of this clonotype. The chain uses TRBV19 and TRBJ2-6; 10 bases line up with TRBD1. This CDR3 comprises 18 residues. Germline loops: CDR1 LNHDA, CDR2 SQIVND (reference sequence). V shed 2 bases and J 0 bases; nucleotides not matched to a gene: 4. The CDR3 here is CASSIRGQGSSGANVLTF. The CDR3 region has the DNA TGTGCCAGTAGTATAAGGGGACAGGGGTCCTCTGGGGCCAACGTCCTGACTTTC.

The chain carries TRBV7-9 and TRBJ2-1, with 10 positions matching TRBD2. The CDR3 consists of 16 residues. Losses at the gene ends were 5 bases for V and 2 bases for J; bases not matched to a gene: 6. Germline CDR1 and CDR2: SEHNR and FQNEAQ (reference sequence). The CDR3 nucleotides read TGTGCCAGCAGCGCCGGACTAGCGGCCCCCTACAATGAGCAGTTCTTC. Protein product: CASSAGLAAPYNEQFF.

The genes are TRBV18 and TRBJ2-5; 8 bases are a match to TRBD2. After removal of 8 bases from V and 4 bases from J, the junction contained 6 bases not matched to a gene. This CDR3 has 13 amino acids. CDR1 and CDR2 from the germline V gene are KGHSH and LQKENI. The CDR3 loop is CASQKAGVETQYF. CDR3 in DNA: TGTGCCAGCCAAAAAGCGGGGGTAGAGACCCAGTACTTC.

This clonotype occurred a few times. This chain connects TRBV7-9 to TRBJ2-1; D uncertain. The CDR3 contains 17 residues. V dropped 4 bases and J dropped 2 bases, with 18 bases sitting between them. Germline CDR1 is SEHNR and CDR2 is FQNEAQ (reference sequence). The CDR3 region is CASSSPAIAETYNEQFF. As DNA, the CDR3 is TGTGCCAGCAGCTCTCCTGCGATAGCAGAGACCTACAATGAGCAGTTCTTC.

This clonotype has a handful of counts. The rearrangement links TRBV4-1 to TRBJ2-2; 7 positions match TRBD2. The J segment lost 5 bases and the V segment lost 2 bases, leaving 8 bases of the junction unmatched. This CDR3 has 16 residues. CDR1 is MGHRA and CDR2 is YSYEKL in the germline V gene. In DNA form, the CDR3 reads TGCGCCAGCAGCCAACTACAGTGGGGGGGAACCGGGGAGCTGTTTTTT. It codes for CASSQLQWGGTGELFF.

This clonotype came up a few times. This chain joins TRBV15 and TRBJ2-7; 9 bases map to TRBD2. The germline V gene has CDR1 LNHNV and CDR2 YYDKDF (reference sequence). V lost 2 bases to trimming and J lost 2 bases; unmatched junction nucleotides: 10. This CDR3 contains 17 residues. CDR3 in DNA: TGTGCCACCAGCAGACGGCGGGGGGGCCCTAAACCCTACGAGCAGTACGTC. Residues: CATSRRRGGPKPYEQYV.

This clonotype has a handful of counts. This sequence joins TRBV7-2 and TRBJ1-1; D not resolved. Germline assignment: CDR1 SGHTA and CDR2 FQGNSA. V dropped 2 bases and J dropped 0 bases, with 10 bases sitting between them. The CDR3 length is 15 residues. The CDR3 bases are TGTGCCAGCAGCTTAAGTTCAGAAATGAACACTGAAGCTTTCTTT. Translation: CASSLSSEMNTEAFF.

CDR3 in amino acids: CAISGGSLGELFF. In DNA, the CDR3 is TGTGCCATCAGCGGCGGGTCCCTCGGGGAGCTGTTTTTT. V usage is TRBV10-3 and J usage is TRBJ2-2; possible D gene TRBD2, 5 bases. Per germline, CDR1 ENHRY and CDR2 SYGVKD. V was trimmed by 6 bases and J by 7 bases, leaving 12 bases between them. This CDR3 is built from 13 residues.

This clonotype has just a few counts. The chain uses TRBV2 and TRBJ2-5, with a weak D call TRBD1 (7 bases). V was trimmed by 6 bases and J by 7 bases, leaving 18 bases between them. Germline values: CDR1 SNHLY, CDR2 FYNNEI. The CDR3 loop spans 14 amino acids. CDR3 protein: CASRAGGFEATQYF. The CDR3 DNA is TGTGCCAGCAGAGCAGGGGGGTTTGAGGCGACCCAGTACTTC.

The chain employs TRBV6-5 and TRBJ2-1, with 7 bases that match TRBD2. The trim removed 3 bases at V and 5 bases at J, leaving 13 bases unmatched. CDR3 length: 17 residues. In germline, CDR1 is MNHEY, CDR2 SVGAGI. The CDR3, as DNA: TGTGCCAGCAGTTATAGCCTCTCCAGCGGGGTCCACAATGAGCAGTTCTTC. Protein sequence: CASSYSLSSGVHNEQFF.

Many counts were recorded for this clonotype. This chain uses TRBV12-3 or TRBV12-4 with TRBJ2-1; 8 bases fit TRBD1. There are 15 residues in the CDR3. V dropped 8 bases and J dropped 0; count of bases not matched to a gene: 6. CDR3 in amino acids: CASGGTGGSYNEQFF. CDR3 DNA: TGTGCCAGCGGGGGCACAGGGGGCTCCTACAATGAGCAGTTCTTC.

The chain is built from TRBV10-3 and TRBJ2-2, with no clear D. Trimming removed 6 bases at V and 0 bases at J, with 8 bases between. The CDR3 sequence is 14 residues long. CDR1 ENHRY and CDR2 SYGVKD come from the germline V gene. Here the CDR3 DNA reads TGTGCCATCAGCGGCGGAGCGAACACCGGGGAGCTGTTTTTT. Its protein is CAISGGANTGELFF.

This clonotype appeared a few times. The V call is TRBV7-9, the J call TRBJ2-1; 9 bases agree with TRBD1. CDR3 length equals 17 residues. The germline gives CDR1 SEHNR, CDR2 FQNEAQ (reference sequence). J was trimmed by 6 bases and V by 1 base; bases with no gene match: 10. The CDR3 sequence is CASSLDWRDRDPNEQFF. CDR3 bases: TGTGCCAGCAGCTTAGATTGGCGGGACAGGGATCCCAATGAGCAGTTCTTC. Together with reference TRBV7-9 and TRBJ2-1, the CDR3 gives the full variable domain: DTGVSQNPRHKITKRGQNVTFRCDPISEHNRLYWYRQTLGQGPEFLTYFQNEAQLEKSRLLSDRFSAERPKGSFSTLEIQRTEQGDSAMYLCASSLDWRDRDPNEQFFGPGTRLTVL.

With regard to this clonotype: A junction end diverges from the germline sequence, so it may reflect a read error. This chain links TRBV20-1 with TRBJ1-5, with D possibly being TRBD1 (6 bases). Per the germline V gene, CDR1 is DFQATT and CDR2 is SNEGSKA (reference sequence). The CDR3 has 14 amino acids. The CDR3 DNA reads as TGCTGTGCTAGAGATGACAGGAACAATCAGCCCCAGCATTTT. Protein product: CCARDDRNNQPQHF.

V usage is TRBV24-1 and J usage is TRBJ2-2, with unresolved D. The CDR3 extends over 13 amino acids. Trimming removed 7 bases from V and 7 bases from J, with 12 bases in between. From germline, CDR1 is KGHDR and CDR2 SFDVKD. CDR3 loop: CATRMWDSGELFF. CDR3 nucleotide sequence: TGTGCCACCAGGATGTGGGATAGCGGGGAGCTGTTTTTT.

This clonotype was detected a few times. This chain joins TRBV28 and TRBJ1-2; D perhaps matches TRBD1 (5 bases). The CDR3 consists of 15 residues. Trimming cost V 1 base and J 4 bases, with 13 bases left between them. CDR1 and CDR2 (germline): MDHEN, SYDVKM. The CDR3 here is CASSLSGASGYGYTF. The CDR3 region has the DNA TGTGCCAGCAGTTTATCTGGGGCGTCGGGCTATGGCTACACCTTC.

This clonotype was counted ten times or more. V and J are TRBV5-1 and TRBJ2-3; D uncertain. This CDR3 is 13 amino acids long. Germline V gene data show CDR1 as SGHRS and CDR2 as YFSETQ. V was shortened by 4 bases and J by 0 bases, with 6 bases between the two germline ends. DNA of the CDR3: TGCGCCAGCAGCGCGTGGAGCACAGATACGCAGTATTTT. Protein product: CASSAWSTDTQYF.

The chain uses TRBV3-1 and TRBJ2-7; 8 nucleotides agree with TRBD1. Germline V lookup: CDR1 LGHDT, CDR2 YNNKEL (reference sequence). The V and J ends lost 10 bases and 2 bases, in that order; junction bases with no gene match: 13. The CDR3 extends over 15 amino acids. CDR3 protein: CATTLTGAVPYEQYF. DNA for the CDR3: TGTGCCACCACCTTGACAGGGGCTGTCCCCTACGAGCAGTACTTC.

The chain carries TRBV12-3 or TRBV12-4 and TRBJ1-2, with D tentatively TRBD1 (6 bases). The length of the CDR3 is 13 residues. Trimming left V 6 bases short and J 4 bases short, with 12 bases between. CDR3 region: CASRNQGSYGYTF. The CDR3 DNA sequence: TGTGCCAGCAGAAACCAGGGGTCCTATGGCTACACCTTC.

The genes are TRBV6-2 or TRBV6-3 and TRBJ1-1; no reliable D call. This CDR3 is 14 amino acids long. V was pared by 6 bases and J by 0 bases, with 11 bases between. Germline CDR1 and CDR2: MNHEY and SVGEGT. The CDR3 DNA reads TGTGCCAGCAGACTCTCAGAGATGAACACTGAAGCTTTCTTT. Translation: CASRLSEMNTEAFF.